This is a list of T cell receptor beta chains from one sample in a study of T cells in Graves' hyperthyroidism and ophthalmopathy. TCRdb reprocessed the multiplex PCR reads via MiXCR and lists one record per CDR3 protein. Of 200,000 to 300,000 distinct CDR3 sequences in the sample, 24% were seen once. Material for sequencing was blood. The receptors originated from a woman aged 40 to 50 with Graves' ophthalmopathy. Both conserved end residues are part of each CDR3. A D gene is named only where the DNA matches it firmly. Size is stated for part of the rows, as once, few or many counts, or as a class when the clone is expanded.

V gene	clone size	J gene	D gene	CDR3 protein	CDR3 DNA
TRBV6-1	many	TRBJ2-5	.	CASGTGETQYF	TGTGCCAGCGGAACGGGAGAGACCCAGTACTTC
TRBV6-2/TRBV6-3	many	TRBJ2-2	.	CASIKAETVISGELFF	TGTGCCAGCATCAAGGCGGAAACAGTCATATCCGGGGAGCTGTTTTTT
TRBV30	many	TRBJ2-4	TRBD2	CAWSVLAGGIQYF	TGTGCCTGGAGTGTACTAGCGGGGGGCATTCAGTACTTC
TRBV2	many	TRBJ1-1	.	CASSEQVNTEAFF	TGTGCCAGCAGTGAACAGGTTAACACTGAAGCTTTCTTT
TRBV3-1	many	TRBJ2-7	TRBD2	CASSQAGGLAGDGEQYF	TGTGCCAGCAGCCAAGCCGGGGGACTAGCGGGAGATGGCGAGCAGTACTTC
TRBV12-3/TRBV12-4	.	TRBJ2-6	TRBD2	CASSPSGRIVRSVSGANVLTF	TGTGCCAGCAGTCCTAGCGGACGGATAGTAAGATCCGTCTCTGGGGCCAACGTCCTGACTTTC
TRBV29-1	many	TRBJ2-2	TRBD2	CSVELGLAGENTGELFF	TGCAGCGTTGAATTGGGGCTAGCGGGAGAGAACACCGGGGAGCTGTTTTTT
TRBV12-3/TRBV12-4	many	TRBJ2-5	.	CASSTDFQETQYF	TGTGCCAGCAGTACCGATTTCCAAGAGACCCAGTACTTC
TRBV6-5	.	TRBJ1-1	.	CASSYEGPRTTEAFF	TGTGCCAGCAGTTACGAGGGCCCGAGGACCACTGAAGCTTTCTTT
TRBV7-2	.	TRBJ2-5	.	CASSLAIRVGETQYF	TGTGCCAGCAGCTTAGCGATCCGGGTGGGGGAGACCCAGTACTTC
TRBV2	.	TRBJ2-7	.	CASTTFSYEQYF	TGTGCCAGCACCACTTTCTCCTACGAGCAGTACTTC
TRBV6-1	many	TRBJ1-3	.	CASGGRTVDGNTIYF	TGTGCCAGCGGGGGACGGACGGTGGACGGAAACACCATATATTTT
TRBV6-5	many	TRBJ1-1	TRBD1	CASSTPDRAQTEAFF	TGTGCCAGCAGCACCCCGGACAGGGCGCAGACTGAAGCTTTCTTT
TRBV28	few	TRBJ1-5	TRBD1	CATIQGSQPQHF	TGTGCCACCATACAGGGGTCCCAGCCCCAGCATTTT
TRBV24-1	many	TRBJ2-2	TRBD2	CATARTSGSTNTGELFF	TGTGCCACCGCGAGGACTAGCGGGAGTACGAACACCGGGGAGCTGTTTTTT
TRBV20-1	many	TRBJ2-5	.	CSAGRDLQETQYF	TGCAGTGCTGGAAGGGACCTTCAAGAGACCCAGTACTTC
TRBV28	many	TRBJ2-7	TRBD1	CASIEQGAQYEQYF	TGTGCCAGCATCGAACAGGGGGCCCAATACGAGCAGTACTTC
TRBV6-5	.	TRBJ2-7	.	CASSPSPLASEQYF	TGTGCCAGCAGCCCTAGCCCCCTTGCATCCGAGCAGTACTTC
TRBV11-2	many	TRBJ2-7	.	CASSLDLGTNYEQYF	TGTGCCAGCAGCTTAGATCTCGGGACAAACTACGAGCAGTACTTC
TRBV6-1	.	TRBJ1-1	.	CASSEAGYAEAFF	TGTGCCAGCAGTGAAGCTGGTTACGCTGAAGCTTTCTTT
TRBV7-9	.	TRBJ1-1	.	CASSLADVGTEAFF	TGTGCCAGCAGCTTAGCGGACGTTGGTACTGAAGCTTTCTTT
TRBV2	many	TRBJ1-2	.	CATRTDPGLGGHGYTF	TGTGCCACGAGGACCGATCCGGGCCTGGGGGGGCATGGCTACACCTTC
TRBV28	many	TRBJ2-5	.	CASSFPYRVETQYF	TGTGCCAGCAGCTTCCCCTACAGGGTCGAGACCCAGTACTTC
TRBV19	.	TRBJ1-2	.	CASSIDLSRNYGYTF	TGTGCCAGTAGTATAGATCTGTCCAGGAACTATGGCTACACCTTC
TRBV5-6	many	TRBJ2-2	.	CASTPKGLNTGELFF	TGTGCCAGCACCCCCAAAGGCCTTAACACCGGGGAGCTGTTTTTT
TRBV7-2	once	TRBJ2-7	.	CASSTSTTYEQYF	TGTGCCAGCAGCACCTCAACCACCTACGAGCAGTACTTC
TRBV2	.	TRBJ2-7	.	CASSVRALPYEQYF	TGTGCCAGCAGCGTGAGGGCTCTCCCCTACGAGCAGTACTTC
TRBV20-1	many	TRBJ1-5	.	CSVETGLGQPQHF	TGCAGTGTCGAAACAGGGCTCGGTCAGCCCCAGCATTTT
TRBV5-1	many	TRBJ1-1	.	CASSLIPGGLAFF	TGCGCCAGCAGCTTGATCCCAGGCGGGCTAGCTTTCTTT
TRBV4-1	many	TRBJ1-2	.	CASSQVSGGQVYGYTF	TGCGCCAGCAGCCAAGTATCCGGGGGGCAGGTCTATGGCTACACCTTC
TRBV25-1	.	TRBJ2-7	.	CASRREGNYGEQYF	TGTGCCAGCAGGAGGGAAGGGAACTACGGCGAGCAGTACTTC
TRBV20-1	many	TRBJ2-7	.	CSAQLRSYEQYF	TGCAGTGCGCAACTGAGAAGCTACGAGCAGTACTTC
TRBV7-2	many	TRBJ2-7	TRBD2	CASSLGLAFSYEQYF	TGTGCCAGCAGCTTAGGACTAGCGTTCTCCTACGAGCAGTACTTC
TRBV4-2	many	TRBJ1-1	TRBD1	CASSQDLWGQQNTEAFF	TGTGCCAGCAGCCAAGATCTCTGGGGACAGCAGAACACTGAAGCTTTCTTT
TRBV29-1	many	TRBJ2-7	.	CSVGGRGLGEQYF	TGCAGCGTTGGGGGCAGGGGCCTTGGCGAGCAGTACTTC
TRBV27	.	TRBJ1-2	.	CASSSSGPIYGYTF	TGTGCCAGCAGTTCTTCCGGGCCCATCTATGGCTACACCTTC
TRBV12-3/TRBV12-4	many	TRBJ2-2	.	CASTRSGSNTGELFF	TGTGCCAGCACAAGGTCGGGGAGTAACACCGGGGAGCTGTTTTTT
TRBV6-5	.	TRBJ1-3	.	CASSSVGGPYSGNTIYF	TGTGCCAGCAGTTCGGTCGGGGGCCCCTACTCTGGAAACACCATATATTTT
TRBV5-8	many	TRBJ2-3	.	CASSPTPGSDTQYF	TGTGCCAGCAGCCCGACCCCGGGTTCAGATACGCAGTATTTT
TRBV6-2/TRBV6-3	few	TRBJ1-1	.	CASTLVANTEAFF	TGTGCCAGCACCCTTGTCGCGAACACTGAAGCTTTCTTT
TRBV6-2/TRBV6-3	once	TRBJ2-7	.	CASGKKGGPYEQYF	TGTGCCAGCGGAAAAAAAGGGGGTCCCTACGAGCAGTACTTC
TRBV11-2	many	TRBJ1-2	.	CASSLRTAYGYTF	TGTGCCAGCAGCCTCAGGACAGCCTATGGCTACACCTTC
TRBV12-3/TRBV12-4	few	TRBJ1-1	TRBD1	CASSEGTGGWNTEAFF	TGTGCCAGCAGCGAGGGGACAGGGGGATGGAACACTGAAGCTTTCTTT
TRBV7-2	.	TRBJ1-2	.	CASSFYHGGYTF	TGTGCCAGCAGCTTCTACCATGGGGGCTACACCTTC
TRBV27	many	TRBJ2-4	TRBD1	CASRTGDRLFKNIQYF	TGTGCCAGCAGGACAGGGGACCGCTTATTCAAAAACATTCAGTACTTC
TRBV30	many	TRBJ1-1	.	CAWSVQLNTEAFF	TGTGCCTGGAGTGTACAGTTGAACACTGAAGCTTTCTTT
TRBV19	.	TRBJ2-2	TRBD1	CASSIRQGAGELFF	TGTGCCAGTAGTATACGTCAGGGGGCCGGGGAGCTGTTTTTT
TRBV5-1	.	TRBJ2-7	.	CASSPFSTSSYEQYF	TGCGCCAGCAGCCCCTTCAGCACAAGCTCCTACGAGCAGTACTTC
TRBV18	many	TRBJ2-5	.	CASSPASEGETQYF	TGTGCCAGCTCACCAGCCTCGGAGGGAGAGACCCAGTACTTC
TRBV30	many	TRBJ1-2	TRBD1	CAWGGRQGLPNYGYTF	TGTGCCTGGGGGGGGAGACAGGGGTTACCAAACTATGGCTACACCTTC